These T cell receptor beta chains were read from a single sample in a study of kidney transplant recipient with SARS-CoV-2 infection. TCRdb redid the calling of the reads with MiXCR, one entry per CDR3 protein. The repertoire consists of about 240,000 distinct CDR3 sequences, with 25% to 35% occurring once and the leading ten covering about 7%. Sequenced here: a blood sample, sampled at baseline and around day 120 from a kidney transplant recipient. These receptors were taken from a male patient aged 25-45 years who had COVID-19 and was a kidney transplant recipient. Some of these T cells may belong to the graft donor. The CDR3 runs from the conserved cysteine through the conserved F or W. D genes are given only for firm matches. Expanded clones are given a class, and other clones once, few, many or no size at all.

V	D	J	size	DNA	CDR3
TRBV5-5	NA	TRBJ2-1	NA	TGTGCCAGCAGCCTGGCGGGTACTACGTCCCGTGAGCAGTTCTTC	CASSLAGTTSREQFF
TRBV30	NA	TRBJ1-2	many	TGTGCCTGGACATTCGAGCGTTATAGAAAGACCTATGGCTACACCTTC	CAWTFERYRKTYGYTF
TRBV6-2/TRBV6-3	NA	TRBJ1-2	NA	TGTGCCAGCAGTGGTGCTGCCTGCATCGGAAAGACCTATGGCTACACCTTC	CASSGAACIGKTYGYTF
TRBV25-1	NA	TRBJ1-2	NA	TGTGCCAGCAGTAGGACGAGAGAACTGGGAAAGACCCATGGCTACACCTTC	CASSRTRELGKTHGYTF
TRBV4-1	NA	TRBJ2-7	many	TGCGCCAGCAGCCAAGATGCTGCTGCGAGCTCCTACGAGCAGTACTTC	CASSQDAAASSYEQYF
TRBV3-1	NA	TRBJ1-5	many	TGTGCCAGCAGCCAACAAGGAGGAGGGGATCAGCCCCAGCATTTT	CASSQQGGGDQPQHF
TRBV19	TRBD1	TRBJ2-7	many	TGTGCCAGTAGTCCGGGACAGGACCTCCGGTACGAGCAGTACTTC	CASSPGQDLRYEQYF
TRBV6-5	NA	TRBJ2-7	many	TGTGCCAGCAGTTCTAACCAGGGTTACTACGAGCAGTACTTC	CASSSNQGYYEQYF
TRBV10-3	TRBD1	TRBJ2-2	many	TGTGCCATCAGTGAGGGGGACAGGATCGCTGGCGGGGAGCTGTTTTTT	CAISEGDRIAGGELFF
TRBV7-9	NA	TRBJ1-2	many	TGTGCCAGCAGCAAATGCGAATACCATGGAAAGACCTATGGCTACACCTTC	CASSKCEYHGKTYGYTF
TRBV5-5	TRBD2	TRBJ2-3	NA	TGTGCCAGCAGCCCCCGATCGGGACTAGCGGGGGGGCAAGATACGCAGTATTTT	CASSPRSGLAGGQDTQYF
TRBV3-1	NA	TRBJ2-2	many	TGTGCCAGCAGCCAAGACAGTCCCACGAGTTGGGGCTACACCGGGGAGCTGTTTTTT	CASSQDSPTSWGYTGELFF
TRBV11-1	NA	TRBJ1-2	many	TGTGCCAGCAGCGTGGAGGATAAGGCTGGAAAGACCTATGGCTACACCTTC	CASSVEDKAGKTYGYTF
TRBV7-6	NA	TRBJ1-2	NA	TGTGCCAGCAGCATACCGCATGAATCTCGAAAGACCTATGGCTACACCTTC	CASSIPHESRKTYGYTF
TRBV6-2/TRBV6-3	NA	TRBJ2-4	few	TGTGCCAGCAGTTACCTTTATAATACCGGGGAACAACGGTGGGACATTCAGTACTTC	CASSYLYNTGEQRWDIQYF
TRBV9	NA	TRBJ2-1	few	TGTGCCAGCAGCCCCCTTGCGATAGCTGGTGAGCAGTTCTTC	CASSPLAIAGEQFF
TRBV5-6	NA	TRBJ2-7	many	TGTGCCAGCAGCGGGCCCTCCGAGCAGTACTTC	CASSGPSEQYF
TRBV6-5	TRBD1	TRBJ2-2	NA	TGTGCCAGCAGTGCATTACTGACAGGGAATGCCGGGGAGCTGTTTTTT	CASSALLTGNAGELFF
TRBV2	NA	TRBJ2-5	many	TGTGCCAGCAATGGGGGGTTAGGGAGGAGGGAGACCCAGTACTTC	CASNGGLGRRETQYF
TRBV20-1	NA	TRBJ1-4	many	TGCAGTGCTAGAGCCCTCTCGGGGGATGAAAAACTGTTTTTT	CSARALSGDEKLFF
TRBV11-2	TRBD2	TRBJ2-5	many	TGTGCCAGCAGCTTAGGGACTAGTCTTGTAGAGACCCAGTACTTC	CASSLGTSLVETQYF
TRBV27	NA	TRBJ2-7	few	TGTGCCGGCAGTTCGCCGGGACGGAGCTCCTACGAGCAGTACTTC	CAGSSPGRSSYEQYF
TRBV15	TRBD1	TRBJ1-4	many	TGTGCCACCAGCAGAACGTTCGGGACAGGGGAATATGAAAAACTGTTTTTT	CATSRTFGTGEYEKLFF
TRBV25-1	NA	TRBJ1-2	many	TGTGCCAGCAGTAGGCCGACAGAACTGGGAAAGACCTATGGCTACACCTTC	CASSRPTELGKTYGYTF
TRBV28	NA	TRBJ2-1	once	TGTGCCAGCAGTTTTGGGGGAGTACACTCCCACAATGAGCAGTTCTTC	CASSFGGVHSHNEQFF
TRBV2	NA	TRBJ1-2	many	TGTGCCAGCAGTGAATCAGGGCGCGATGGCTACACCTTC	CASSESGRDGYTF
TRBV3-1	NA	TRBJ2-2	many	TGTGCCAGCAGCTACGTTAGTCCCATTTCAGGCTTGACCGGGGAGCTGTTTTTT	CASSYVSPISGLTGELFF
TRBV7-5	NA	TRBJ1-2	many	NA	CISVPELEPEVGKTYGYTF
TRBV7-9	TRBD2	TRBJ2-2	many	TGTGCCAGCAGCGCCATAGCGGGAGTTGGCACCGGGGAGCTGTTTTTT	CASSAIAGVGTGELFF
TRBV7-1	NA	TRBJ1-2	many	TGTGCCAGCAGCACGCTCTGTCACGAGGGAAAGACCTATGGCTACACCTTC	CASSTLCHEGKTYGYTF
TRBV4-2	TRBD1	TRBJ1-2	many	TGTGCCAGCAGCCAGAGGGACAGGGTGTATGGCTACACCTTC	CASSQRDRVYGYTF
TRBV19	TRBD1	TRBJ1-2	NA	TGTGCCAGTGGTTGGGGACAGACAAATCGAAAGACCTATGACTACACCTTC	CASGWGQTNRKTYDYTF
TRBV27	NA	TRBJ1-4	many	TGTGCCAGCAGTTTATTGGGGGGCGCGATTGAAAAACTGTTTTTT	CASSLLGGAIEKLFF
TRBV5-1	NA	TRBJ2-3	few	TGCGCCAGTAGAGGTAATTACTACAGCACAGATACGCAGTATTTT	CASRGNYYSTDTQYF
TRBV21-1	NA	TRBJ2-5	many	TGTGCCAGCAGCCGCCGCAATAGCTACACTTTCTCTGAGACCCAGTACTTC	CASSRRNSYTFSETQYF
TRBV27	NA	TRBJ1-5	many	TGTGCCAGCAGTCCAGAGAGGGGGAGGGGGCAGCCCCAGCATTTT	CASSPERGRGQPQHF
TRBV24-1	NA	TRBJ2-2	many	TGTGCCACCAGTGATCCGGGACAATTCGGTCCCGGGGAGCTGTTTTTT	CATSDPGQFGPGELFF
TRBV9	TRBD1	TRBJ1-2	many	TGTGCCAGCAGAGATGACAGGGACTATGGCTACACCTTC	CASRDDRDYGYTF
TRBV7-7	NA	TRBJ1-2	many	TGTGCCAGCAGCCGAAACACTAAGTGCCGAAAGACCTATGGCTACACCTTC	CASSRNTKCRKTYGYTF
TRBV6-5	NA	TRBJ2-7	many	TGTGCCAGCAGTTACTCGATGATCGGGGAGCAGTACTTC	CASSYSMIGEQYF
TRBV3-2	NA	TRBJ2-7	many	TGTGCCAGCAGCCTCGGACGGAACTACGAGCAGTACTTC	CASSLGRNYEQYF
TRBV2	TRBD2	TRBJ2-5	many	TGTGCCAGCACGGGCGGGAGACGCCAAGAGACCCAGTACTTC	CASTGGRRQETQYF
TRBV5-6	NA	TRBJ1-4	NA	TGTACCAGCAGCTCAGCTGCGGACACGGTAGGACGCTTT	CTSSSAADTVGRF
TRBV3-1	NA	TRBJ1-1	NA	TGTGCCAGCAGCCGTACGATTCCCATTTCAATTCACACTGGAGCTTTCTTT	CASSRTIPISIHTGAFF
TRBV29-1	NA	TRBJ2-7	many	TGCAGCGGGGGGGACGTCTACGAGCAGTACTTC	CSGGDVYEQYF
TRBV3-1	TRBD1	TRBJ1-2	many	TGTGCCAGCAGCCAAGGCCGGACAGGGGCTAGACCTGGCTACACCTTC	CASSQGRTGARPGYTF
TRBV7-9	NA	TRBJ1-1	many	TGTGCCAGCAGCCCGACCCGTGACGGGACTGAAGCTTTCTTT	CASSPTRDGTEAFF
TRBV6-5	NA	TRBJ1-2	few	TGTGCCAGCAGTCTGGGTGTGGAATGTAGAAAGACCTATGGCTACACCTTC	CASSLGVECRKTYGYTF
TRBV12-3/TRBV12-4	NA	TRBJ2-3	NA	TGTGCCGGCAGTTTTTCTGCTACAGATACGCAGTATTTT	CAGSFSATDTQYF
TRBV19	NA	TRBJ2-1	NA	TGTGCCAGTATTAAGGTCAGTCCCAATGAGCAGTTCTTC	CASIKVSPNEQFF
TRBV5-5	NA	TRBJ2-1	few	TGTGCCAGCAGCTTGGACATCTACAATGAGCAGTTCTTC	CASSLDIYNEQFF
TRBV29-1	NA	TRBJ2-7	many	TGCAGCGTTGTGGCCCGCTACGAGCAGTACTTC	CSVVARYEQYF
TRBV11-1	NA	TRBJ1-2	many	TGTGCCAGCAGCCAATTTATTAAGGCTGGAAAGACCTATGGCTACACCTTC	CASSQFIKAGKTYGYTF
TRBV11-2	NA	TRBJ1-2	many	TGTGCCAGCAGCAGGAAGGCAACAAGCAGAAAGACCTATGGCTACACCTTC	CASSRKATSRKTYGYTF